One and the same sample provided the 22 T cell receptor beta chains below, sequenced in a study of spatial heterogeneity in lung cancer. TCRdb independently ran MiXCR on the 5' RACE reads; one entry per CDR3 protein. The data hold approximately 40,000 distinct CDR3 sequences, with approximately 7% observed a single time. The sample's time point: sample taken at primary tumor resection. Whole RNA from tumor, nontumor lung or frozen PBMC was sequenced unsorted. Source: PBMCs, taken at surgery. Receptor source: a female donor with early-stage non-small cell lung cancer.

This clonotype was found many times. The chain employs TRBV9 and TRBJ2-5; D is unresolved. V lost 2 bases and J lost 8, with 13 bases in between. The germline CDR1 and CDR2 sequences are SGDLS and YYNGEE. The CDR3 runs to 13 residues. In DNA form, the CDR3 reads TGTGCCAGCAGCGTTAGCCCGATGGACACCCAGTACTTC. Translated, it gives CASSVSPMDTQYF.

This clonotype occurred many times. The rearrangement links TRBV28 to TRBJ1-2; possibly TRBD1 for D (5 bases). This CDR3 has 15 amino acids. Trimming removed 2 bases from V and 4 bases from J, with 14 bases in between. CDR1 and CDR2 (germline): MDHEN, SYDVKM. The CDR3 DNA sequence: TGTGCCAGCAGTTTAGCGGCGGGAGGGACCTATGGCTACACCTTC. It translates to CASSLAAGGTYGYTF.

This clonotype has just a few counts. This chain links TRBV12-3 or TRBV12-4 with TRBJ1-1, with 7 bases aligning to TRBD1. The ends lost 7 bases at V and 10 bases at J; junction bases unmatched: 6. The CDR3 covers 11 residues. The CDR3 DNA is TGTGCCAGCAACCTACAGGGGCGAGCTTTCTTT. It is translated as CASNLQGRAFF.

This clonotype was seen ten or more times. CDR3 region: CASSPQSTGVEAFF. The CDR3 DNA sequence: TGTGCCAGCAGCCCGCAAAGCACAGGGGTTGAAGCTTTCTTT. The chain couples TRBV7-9 to TRBJ1-1; 7 positions match TRBD1. V lost 5 bases, J lost 7 bases, and 10 bases stayed unmatched. Per the germline V gene, CDR1 is SEHNR and CDR2 is FQNEAQ (reference sequence). The CDR3 is 14 residues long.

This chain uses TRBV10-1 with TRBJ2-4, with 9 bases that match TRBD1. The CDR3 extends over 13 amino acids. J was trimmed by 7 bases and V by 6 bases; bases with no gene match: 4. The germline gives CDR1 WNHNN, CDR2 SYGVQD (reference sequence). The CDR3 nucleotides are TGCGCCAGCAGCAGGGACAGGGAGAACATTCAGTACTTC. Protein sequence: CASSRDRENIQYF.

The rearrangement joins TRBV18 to TRBJ1-3; 8 bases map to TRBD1. J gave up 3 bases and V 3 bases, and 1 base lay outside the gene matches. From germline, CDR1 is KGHSH and CDR2 LQKENI. The CDR3 runs to 14 residues. CDR3 bases: TGTGCCAGCTCACCTGACAGGGGTGGAAACACCATATATTTT. Translating gives CASSPDRGGNTIYF.

The table lists this clonotype with many counts. The genes are TRBV6-5 and TRBJ1-5; D is unresolved. Germline lookup yields CDR1 MNHEY and CDR2 SVGAGI. Between the trimmed V and J ends, which lost 5 bases and 4 bases, there was a span of 9 bases. The CDR3 totals 13 residues. CDR3 bases: TGTGCCAGCAGTCTTTTCAAGAATCAGCCCCAGCATTTT. Translating it yields CASSLFKNQPQHF.

This clonotype was counted ten times or more. This chain connects TRBV12-3 or TRBV12-4 to TRBJ1-3; 9 nucleotides line up with TRBD1. The CDR3 consists of 14 residues. After removal of 6 bases from V and 4 bases from J, the junction contained 4 bases not matched to a gene. The CDR3, as DNA: TGTGCCAGCAGACATACAGGGGGCGGAAACACCATATATTTT. Translation: CASRHTGGGNTIYF.

This clonotype has just a few counts. This CDR3 reads CASSVKRVSTNEKLFF. The CDR3 region has the DNA TGTGCCAGCAGCGTAAAACGGGTTTCAACTAATGAAAAACTGTTTTTT. The gene calls are TRBV7-9 and TRBJ1-4; D not resolved. Germline CDR1 and CDR2: SEHNR and FQNEAQ (reference sequence). The CDR3 consists of 16 residues. The V end lost 5 bases, the J end lost 0 bases, and 13 bases lay between the germline ends.

This clonotype was detected only a few times. The chain employs TRBV6-5 and TRBJ2-1; 7 positions match TRBD2. This CDR3 spans 15 amino acids. The trim removed 6 bases at V and 3 bases at J, leaving 8 bases unmatched. Looked up from germline, CDR1 is MNHEY and CDR2 is SVGAGI. CDR3 sequence reads: CASSPGLLIYNEQFF. In DNA, the CDR3 is TGTGCCAGCAGCCCGGGACTATTAATCTACAATGAGCAGTTCTTC.

At least ten counts were recorded for this clonotype. The chain couples TRBV28 to TRBJ2-7, with 7 positions matching TRBD2. This CDR3 is 14 amino acids long. V was clipped by 6 bases and J by 4 bases; unmatched bases: 9. Germline loops: CDR1 MDHEN, CDR2 SYDVKM. The CDR3 here is CASRRSGDEYEQYF. Here the CDR3 DNA reads TGTGCCAGCAGGAGGAGCGGGGACGAATACGAGCAGTACTTC. The variable domain in full, with the rest retrieved from reference TRBV28 and TRBJ2-7, is DVKVTQSSRYLVKRTGEKVFLECVQDMDHENMFWYRQDPGLGLRLIYFSYDVKMKEKGDIPEGYSVSREKKERFSLILESASTNQTSMYLCASRRSGDEYEQYFGPGTRLTVT.

To note about this clonotype: This may stem from a read error, because a much larger clone lies one nucleotide away. V and J are TRBV2 and TRBJ2-5; tentatively, D is TRBD2 (5 bases). The CDR3 extends over 11 amino acids. Per germline, CDR1 SNHLY and CDR2 FYNNEI. Trimming removed 8 bases at V and 3 bases at J, with 7 bases between. The CDR3 DNA is TGTGCCAGCGGGAGAGAAGAGACCCAGTACTTC. It translates to CASGREETQYF.

The chain recombines TRBV23-1 with TRBJ2-7; 8 bases match TRBD2. TRBV23-1 is sorted into the ORF group, with uncertain function. The CDR3 runs 20 residues. Trimming removed 2 bases from V and 3 bases from J; junction bases left unmatched: 21. CDR3 nucleotides: TGCGCCAGCAGTCAACCATACCCTCCCGAGACTAGCGTTTTACTCTACGAGCAGTACTTC. This gives the protein CASSQPYPPETSVLLYEQYF.

At least ten counts were recorded for this clonotype. The J gene is TRBJ2-7, the V gene TRBV18; D remains unclear. V was clipped by 4 bases and J by 1 base, with 8 bases between them. This CDR3 spans 13 amino acids. Germline assignment: CDR1 KGHSH and CDR2 LQKENI. This CDR3 is CASSQAASYEQYF. As DNA, the CDR3 is TGTGCCAGCTCACAGGCAGCTTCCTACGAGCAGTACTTC.

This clonotype was counted many times. The chain recombines TRBV7-9 with TRBJ1-2; the D is unclear. Germline-derived CDR1 and CDR2 are SEHNR and FQNEAQ (reference sequence). V was trimmed by 2 bases and J by 7 bases, leaving 14 bases between them. This CDR3 has 14 amino acids. The CDR3 is CASSLTDFGGGYTF. The CDR3 DNA follows: TGTGCCAGCAGCTTAACGGACTTCGGCGGTGGCTACACCTTC.

Ten or more counts support this clonotype. This sequence joins TRBV5-1 and TRBJ2-6; D possibly uses TRBD1 or TRBD2 (5 bases each). The CDR3 is 14 residues long. CDR1 is SGHRS and CDR2 is YFSETQ in the germline V gene. The V gene lost 4 bases and the J gene lost 8 bases, with 13 bases spanning the gap. The CDR3 nucleotides are TGCGCCAGCAGCACCCAGGGAGCGTCCAACGTCCTGACTTTC. Its translation: CASSTQGASNVLTF.

J is TRBJ2-7 and V is TRBV20-1; TRBD1 matches 7 bases. The V gene's germline CDR1 is DFQATT and CDR2 SNEGSKA (reference sequence). The junction had 10 bases not matched to a gene; V was cut back by 5 bases and J by 12 bases. This CDR3 has 11 residues. The CDR3 region is CSAEGAIVAYF. Here the CDR3 DNA reads TGCAGTGCTGAGGGGGCGATAGTGGCGTACTTC.

This clonotype was counted only a few times. The chain carries TRBV6-1 and TRBJ1-2; tentatively, D is TRBD1 (5 bases). V dropped 4 bases and J dropped 3 bases, with 9 bases sitting between them. Germline-derived CDR1 and CDR2 are MNHNS and SASEGT. CDR3 size: 13 residues. The CDR3 reads CASSVGADYGYTF. The CDR3 DNA reads as TGTGCCAGCAGTGTAGGGGCGGACTATGGCTACACCTTC.

This clonotype was counted ten times or more. The V call is TRBV7-9, the J call TRBJ1-6, with 7 bases lining up with TRBD1. Germline loops: CDR1 SEHNR, CDR2 FQNEAQ (reference sequence). CDR3 length equals 14 residues. V was clipped by 5 bases and J by 7 bases; unmatched bases: 5. The CDR3 region has the DNA TGTGCCAGCAGCATTCGACAGGGAAATTCACCCCTCCACTTT. Protein sequence: CASSIRQGNSPLHF.

This clonotype was counted many times. V and J are TRBV7-2 and TRBJ2-3; 10 bases map to TRBD2. Trimming at V came to 2 bases and at J to 7 bases, leaving 6 bases not matched to a gene. The CDR3 is 15 amino acids. CDR1 is SGHTA, CDR2 FQGNSA, per germline. This CDR3 reads CASSLRSSGGNTQYF. The CDR3 nucleotides are TGTGCCAGCAGCTTAAGGTCTAGCGGGGGTAATACGCAGTATTTT.

In this sample, this clonotype turned up many times. The rearrangement joins TRBV6-5 to TRBJ2-7, with D possibly being TRBD2 (6 bases). Trimming took 7 bases from V and 4 from J, leaving 17 bases between them. From germline, CDR1 is MNHEY and CDR2 SVGAGI. CDR3 length: 14 residues. CDR3 protein: CASTRPGLLYEQYF. In DNA, the CDR3 is TGTGCCAGCACCCGCCCGGGACTTCTATACGAGCAGTACTTC.

This clonotype came up many times. The rearrangement links TRBV5-5 to TRBJ1-5; D call uncertain. Germline V CDR1 and CDR2: SGHKS, YYEKEE (reference sequence). This CDR3 is built from 14 residues. The V and J ends lost 4 bases and 0 bases respectively, with 8 bases between them. The CDR3 DNA is TGTGCCAGCAGCACAACATTTAGCAATCAGCCCCAGCATTTT. Protein: CASSTTFSNQPQHF.